This is a list of T cell receptor beta chains from one sample in a study of molecular identifiers for immune sequencing clone quantification. TCRdb re-derived calls from the PCR reads in MiXCR, one entry per CDR3 protein. The sample yields around 300,000 distinct CDR3 sequences, about a quarter seen once. Sequenced sample: naive CD8+ T cells from blood, with Jurkat cell RNA spiked in. These receptors came from a human donor in good health. Some libraries in this study had Jurkat cell RNA spiked in. CDR3s include the opening cysteine and the closing phenylalanine or tryptophan. The D gene is left open where the match is weak. Clone size is stated in some rows and not others, as once, few, many or a class when expanded.

>TRBJ2-5|TRBV11-2|NA|many
CASSYEYSGQETQYF
TGTGCCAGCAGCTACGAATACTCAGGGCAAGAGACCCAGTACTTC
>TRBJ2-5|TRBV20-1|NA|NA
CSARDRGLYRMYQETQYF
TGCAGTGCTAGAGATCGCGGTTTGTATCGTATGTACCAAGAGACCCAGTACTTC
>TRBJ2-7|TRBV5-1|NA|many
CASSVVGDNYEQYF
TGCGCCAGCAGCGTGGTCGGGGATAATTACGAGCAGTACTTC
>TRBJ2-5|TRBV19|NA|many
CASRGKFQETQYF
TGTGCCTCGCGGGGAAAGTTCCAAGAGACCCAGTACTTC
>TRBJ2-1|TRBV4-3|NA|NA
CASSQGLANKEQFF
TGCGCCAGCAGCCAAGGGCTAGCGAACAAAGAGCAGTTCTTC
>TRBJ2-5|TRBV24-1|NA|NA
CATSDLNNQETQYF
TGTGCCACCAGTGATTTGAACAACCAAGAGACCCAGTACTTC
>TRBJ1-5|TRBV6-5|NA|many
CASSPGTDTMDNSNQPQHF
TGTGCCAGCAGTCCCGGGACGGACACAATGGATAATAGCAATCAGCCCCAGCATTTT
>TRBJ1-1|TRBV2|NA|few
CARGEMNTEAFF
TGTGCCAGAGGAGAAATGAACACTGAAGCTTTCTTT
>TRBJ2-5|TRBV13|NA|NA
CASREWGSGVGTQYF
TGTGCCAGCAGGGAGTGGGGAAGCGGAGTAGGGACCCAGTACTTC
>TRBJ1-5|TRBV7-6|TRBD1|NA
CASNLGGPGSNQPQHF
TGTGCCAGCAACTTAGGGGGCCCAGGGTCAAATCAGCCCCAGCATTTT
>TRBJ2-7|TRBV6-2/TRBV6-3|TRBD1|NA
CASSYSSQGVEQYF
TGTGCCAGCAGTTACTCGTCACAGGGGGTCGAGCAGTACTTC
>TRBJ1-5|TRBV20-1|NA|many
CSALRARNQPQHF
TGCAGTGCCCTGAGGGCCCGCAATCAGCCCCAGCATTTT
>TRBJ2-7|TRBV20-1|TRBD2|few
CSARAAGGGYEQYF
TGCAGTGCTAGAGCAGCGGGGGGGGGCTACGAGCAGTACTTC
>TRBJ2-3|TRBV9|NA|NA
CASSVGISGITDTQYF
TGTGCCAGCAGCGTAGGAATTAGCGGAATCACAGATACGCAGTATTTT
>TRBJ2-7|TRBV9|TRBD2|many
CASSPPGLAGGEQYF
TGTGCCAGCAGCCCGCCGGGACTAGCGGGAGGCGAGCAGTACTTC
>TRBJ2-3|TRBV12-3/TRBV12-4|NA|NA
CASSLRDEYTDTQYF
TGTGCCAGCAGTTTAAGGGACGAGTACACAGATACGCAGTATTTT
>TRBJ1-1|TRBV7-6|TRBD1|NA
CASSWGTGGAAAAFF
TGTGCCAGCAGCTGGGGGACAGGGGGCGCCGCTGCAGCTTTCTTT
>TRBJ2-7|TRBV12-5|NA|NA
CASGAIWGYEQYF
TGTGCTAGTGGTGCAATTTGGGGGTACGAGCAGTACTTC
>TRBJ2-5|TRBV30|NA|NA
CAWSAGPLGTQYF
TGTGCCTGGAGCGCCGGACCCTTAGGGACCCAGTACTTC
>TRBJ2-7|TRBV20-1|TRBD2|NA
CSARLREPPREQYF
TGCAGTGCTAGATTGCGGGAGCCTCCTCGCGAGCAGTACTTC
>TRBJ2-2|TRBV14|TRBD1|once
CASSQAPKWGQATTGELFF
TGTGCCAGCAGCCAAGCCCCTAAGTGGGGACAGGCTACCACCGGGGAGCTGTTTTTT
>TRBJ1-1|TRBV28|NA|many
CASSFHPDIGDTEAFF
TGTGCCAGCAGTTTCCACCCGGACATAGGGGACACTGAAGCTTTCTTT
>TRBJ1-2|TRBV4-3|NA|many
CASSQDPSDGYTF
TGCGCCAGCAGCCAAGATCCATCAGACGGCTACACCTTC
>TRBJ2-7|TRBV29-1|NA|few
CSVWDSYEQYF
TGCAGCGTTTGGGATTCCTACGAGCAGTACTTC
>TRBJ2-5|TRBV12-3/TRBV12-4|NA|few
CASSGWKPKETQYF
TGTGCCAGCAGCGGATGGAAGCCTAAAGAGACCCAGTACTTC
>TRBJ2-7|TRBV5-1|TRBD1|NA
CASGLVGQGHPEQYF
TGCGCCAGCGGCTTGGTGGGACAGGGGCACCCCGAGCAGTACTTC
>TRBJ2-5|TRBV4-3|NA|few
CASSQDWIATSLETQYF
TGCGCCAGCAGCCAAGATTGGATAGCGACAAGTTTAGAGACCCAGTACTTC
>TRBJ1-6|TRBV7-7|TRBD1|many
CASIIETGYNSPLHF
TGTGCCAGCATCATCGAGACAGGGTATAATTCACCCCTCCACTTT
>TRBJ2-1|TRBV7-6|TRBD2|NA
CASSTISGGYNEQFF
TGTGCCAGCAGCACCATTAGCGGGGGGTACAATGAGCAGTTCTTC
>TRBJ2-7|TRBV4-1|NA|many
CASSQGYSSYEQYF
TGCGCCAGCAGCCAAGGATACAGCTCCTACGAGCAGTACTTC
>TRBJ2-1|TRBV4-3|TRBD2|NA
CVSSQDPSGNTNEQFF
TGCGTCAGCAGCCAGGACCCTAGCGGGAACACCAATGAGCAGTTCTTC
>TRBJ2-3|TRBV19|NA|few
CASSIVATASDTQYF
TGTGCCAGTAGTATTGTTGCGACGGCGTCAGATACGCAGTATTTT
>TRBJ2-5|TRBV5-4|TRBD2|NA
CASSLFSGGQETQYF
TGTGCCAGCAGCTTGTTTAGCGGGGGCCAAGAGACCCAGTACTTC
>TRBJ2-3|TRBV4-3|NA|few
CASSQDRNRRSDTQYF
TGCGCCAGCAGCCAAGATCGAAACAGGCGGTCAGATACGCAGTATTTT
>TRBJ2-2|TRBV27|NA|few
CASSLGLGTGELFF
TGTGCCAGCAGCCTAGGGCTGGGCACCGGGGAGCTGTTTTTT
>TRBJ1-6|TRBV30|NA|few
CAWSVGAGGYNSPLHF
TGTGCCTGGAGTGTAGGGGCGGGTGGCTATAATTCACCCCTCCACTTT
>TRBJ2-3|TRBV7-6|NA|few
CASSFGLGASDTQYF
TGTGCCAGCAGCTTTGGCCTGGGGGCGTCAGATACGCAGTATTTT
>TRBJ2-7|TRBV25-1|TRBD2|NA
CASSEEVGTSGNHEQYF
TGTGCCAGCAGTGAAGAAGTCGGGACTAGCGGAAACCACGAGCAGTACTTC
>TRBJ2-3|TRBV27|TRBD1|few
CASSLDRGGSAASGTDTQYF
TGTGCCAGCAGTTTAGACAGGGGTGGTAGTGCGGCCAGTGGTACAGATACGCAGTATTTT
>TRBJ2-7|TRBV27|NA|few
CASSLGETSHYEQYF
TGTGCCAGCAGTTTGGGGGAGACTTCCCATTACGAGCAGTACTTC